A selection of T cell receptor beta chains follows, all from one sample in a study of early T cells in non-severe SARS-CoV-2 infection. TCRdb passed the 5' RACE reads through MiXCR, listing each CDR3 protein once. The table lists around 50,000 distinct CDR3 sequences, around 6% of them singletons. Source material: whole blood. The receptor source for this set is an adult who was a healthcare worker with PCR-confirmed SARS-CoV-2 infection or an uninfected control (not recorded which). The CDR3 runs from the conserved cysteine through the conserved F or W.

J gene	V gene	CDR3 protein
TRBJ1-3	TRBV7-9	CASRLLNSGNTIYF
TRBJ1-2	TRBV11-1	CASSKYRLREDGYTF
TRBJ1-2	TRBV6-5	CASSYSGQGYGYTF
TRBJ2-2	TRBV5-1	CASSLMSALGTGELFF
TRBJ1-5	TRBV12-2	CASRSEDRGRDQPQHF
TRBJ2-5	TRBV7-6	CASSLGGATVQETQYF
TRBJ2-5	TRBV4-2	CASSQDDLEETQYF
TRBJ2-5	TRBV7-3	CASSLTATGGQETQYF
TRBJ2-3	TRBV5-1	CASSGYDRGSTDTQYF
TRBJ1-1	TRBV6-5	CASRTTTTGPTEAFF
TRBJ1-2	TRBV27	CASSRFLGAPNYGYTF
TRBJ1-1	TRBV7-2	CASSYGAIAAEAFF
TRBJ2-3	TRBV24-1	CATSQASGGTDTQYF
TRBJ2-7	TRBV29-1	CSVASGAYEQYF
TRBJ1-1	TRBV28	CASSKITEAFF
TRBJ2-1	TRBV29-1	CSVEGTSNEQFF
TRBJ1-3	TRBV2	CASSEGGGPGNTIYF
TRBJ2-2	TRBV4-3	CASSPETAWDGELFF
TRBJ2-1	TRBV6-5	CASRIAGVKGEQFF
TRBJ2-7	TRBV18	CASSRTGTEQYF
TRBJ2-3	TRBV6-2/TRBV6-3	CASRGTVSRDTQYF
TRBJ2-7	TRBV7-9	CASSSFGATYEQYF
TRBJ1-1	TRBV30	CAWSQGRGTEAFF
TRBJ2-2	TRBV5-1	CASSLGLAENTGELFF
TRBJ2-7	TRBV5-4	CASSPVWDSYEQYF
TRBJ2-7	TRBV20-1	CSASGATYEQYF
TRBJ2-1	TRBV6-4	CASSDSGRGPSVEQFF
TRBJ2-3	TRBV7-2	CASSFRQGSTDTQYF
TRBJ2-4	TRBV19	CASSIPSGAKNIQYF
TRBJ2-7	TRBV20-1	CSARFLAGTPEQYF
TRBJ2-1	TRBV9	CASSPSTYNEQFF
TRBJ1-1	TRBV27	CASRNQRNTEAFF
TRBJ2-5	TRBV12-3/TRBV12-4	CASSSGGPGGETQYF
TRBJ1-6	TRBV4-1	CASSQGRFGDSPLHF
TRBJ2-4	TRBV12-5	CASGRGQGRDIQYF
TRBJ1-2	TRBV27	CASSRTGSYGYTF
TRBJ2-1	TRBV29-1	CSVVGTLAYNEQFF
TRBJ2-1	TRBV5-1	CASSPTGTRLNEQFF
TRBJ2-1	TRBV6-2/TRBV6-3	CASSYTRTGGNEQFF
TRBJ2-7	TRBV6-5	CASTNPRGYEQYF
TRBJ2-7	TRBV20-1	CSASLRVAYEQYF
TRBJ2-7	TRBV5-1	CASSLGPGGTGQYF
TRBJ2-1	TRBV7-7	CASSVDSSYNEQFF
TRBJ1-6	TRBV4-3	CASSQDPTGSTSPLHF
TRBJ1-4	TRBV6-5	CASRSPTGVKLFF
TRBJ1-2	TRBV19	CASTPALWTANYGYTF
TRBJ2-2	TRBV5-1	CASSLVGRGNTGELFF
TRBJ2-5	TRBV12-3/TRBV12-4	CATYHETQYF